This is a list of T cell receptor beta chains from one sample in a study of blood T cell repertoires in COVID-19. The method was immunoSEQ multiplex PCR; TCRdb's version includes in-frame clones alone and lacks a portion of them. The sample includes about 83,000 clones, roughly 90% of them seen just once. The sample consisted of peripheral blood. All receptors come from an elderly woman with active or convalescent COVID-19. The CDR3 runs from the conserved cysteine through the conserved F or W. A D gene is named only where the DNA matches it firmly. The size field is filled for only some rows; it gives once, few, many or a size class.

D gene	CDR3 length	V gene	clone size	J gene	CDR3 protein	CDR3 DNA
TRBD1	15	TRBV4-1	NA	TRBJ1-5	CASTQGTVGNQPQHF	TGCGCCAGCACCCAAGGGACAGTTGGGAATCAGCCCCAGCATTTT
NA	17	TRBV28	few	TRBJ2-7	CASIEGGGIAHSYEQYF	TGTGCCAGCATCGAAGGGGGTGGGATTGCCCACTCCTACGAGCAGTACTTC
NA	15	TRBV5-4	once	TRBJ1-2	CASSPPGSSNYGYTF	TGTGCCAGCAGTCCCCCCGGGTCGTCTAACTATGGCTACACCTTC
NA	16	TRBV5-4	NA	TRBJ1-4	CASSLDQGTTNEKLFF	TGTGCCAGCAGCTTGGATCAGGGAACAACTAATGAAAAACTGTTTTTT
TRBD2	15	TRBV5-1	once	TRBJ2-2	CASSWTSGGAGELFF	TGCGCCAGCAGCTGGACTAGCGGGGGGGCCGGGGAGCTGTTTTTT
NA	18	TRBV7-5	once	TRBJ2-3	CVRSLADSNGGAVDTQYF	TGTGTCAGAAGCTTAGCGGACTCGAACGGGGGGGCGGTAGATACGCAGTATTTT
NA	13	TRBV18	NA	TRBJ1-1	CASSPQGGREAFF	TGTGCCAGCTCACCACAGGGAGGGCGTGAAGCTTTCTTT
TRBD2	20	TRBV27	NA	TRBJ2-2	CASSLYFRLAGDRGTGELFF	TGTGCCAGCAGTTTATATTTCCGACTAGCGGGGGATCGGGGCACCGGGGAGCTGTTTTTT
NA	13	TRBV6-5	NA	TRBJ1-3	CASTRGEGNTIYF	TGTGCCAGCACCCGGGGGGAAGGAAACACCATATATTTT
NA	13	TRBV11-2	NA	TRBJ1-2	CASSSQGNYGYTF	TGTGCCAGCAGCTCCCAGGGCAACTATGGCTACACCTTC
TRBD1	15	TRBV19	NA	TRBJ1-5	CASSIDTRGLVPQHF	TGTGCCAGTAGTATAGATACCAGGGGGCTGGTGCCCCAGCATTTT
TRBD1	14	TRBV19	NA	TRBJ1-2	CASTTPGTDYGYTF	TGTGCCAGTACTACCCCGGGGACAGACTATGGCTACACCTTC
NA	15	TRBV19	NA	TRBJ1-2	CASSTTSDNFGGYTF	TGTGCCAGTAGTACCACCTCGGACAACTTCGGGGGCTACACCTTC
NA	16	TRBV4-3	NA	TRBJ1-2	CASSQETHRYNYGYTF	TGCGCCAGCAGCCAAGAAACGCATCGGTATAACTATGGCTACACCTTC
TRBD1	12	TRBV2	few	TRBJ1-1	CASRTGNTEAFF	TGTGCCAGTCGGACAGGGAACACTGAAGCTTTCTTT
TRBD2	15	TRBV20-1	NA	TRBJ2-5	CSASAGTRPQETQYF	TGCAGTGCTAGTGCCGGGACTAGGCCCCAGGAGACCCAGTACTTC
NA	12	TRBV5-1	NA	TRBJ1-1	CASSRGGPEAFF	TGCGCCAGCAGCCGCGGGGGCCCTGAAGCTTTCTTT
NA	13	TRBV4-2	once	TRBJ2-7	CASSQDYAWEQYF	TGTGCCAGCAGCCAAGACTACGCTTGGGAGCAGTACTTC
TRBD1	16	TRBV7-2	once	TRBJ2-2	CASSLRDRRNTGELFF	TGTGCCAGCAGCTTAAGGGACAGGAGGAACACCGGGGAGCTGTTTTTT
NA	17	TRBV5-1	NA	TRBJ1-3	CASSWEGQPISGNTIYF	TGCGCCAGCAGCTGGGAAGGACAGCCGATCTCTGGAAACACCATATATTTT